These T cell receptor beta chains were read from a single sample in a study of blood T cell repertoires in COVID-19. Generated by immunoSEQ multiplex PCR, the TCRdb table keeps only in-frame clones and is missing some. The sample lists 200,000 to 300,000 clones, about 88% occurring once. Sequenced sample: peripheral blood. The receptor source for this set is a woman aged 70-85 years with active or convalescent COVID-19. Each CDR3 is given with its conserved first and last residue.

TRBJ1-1 TRBV2 CASIRAFWEAEAFF
TRBJ2-1 TRBV19 CASRPGQGRNEQFF
TRBJ1-3 TRBV7-9 CASSSDRAGTIYF
TRBJ1-2 TRBV2 CASREEGLRGYTF
TRBJ2-2 TRBV19 CASIQQGRTGELFF
TRBJ1-2 TRBV19 CATAEDIGNYGYTF
TRBJ2-1 TRBV27 CASSTGTGIYNEQFF
TRBJ1-6 TRBV25-1 CASSRNADSPLHF
TRBJ2-3 TRBV24-1 CATSESTGQGTDTQYF
TRBJ2-7 TRBV18 CASSPGPSGEQYF
TRBJ2-5 TRBV9 CASSGGTGVETQYF
TRBJ2-3 TRBV7-2 CASSLAGTSTDTQYF
TRBJ1-2 TRBV18 CASSPAGRGTNYGYTF
TRBJ2-2 TRBV6-2/TRBV6-3 CASSYHTGQGWDTGELFF
TRBJ1-5 TRBV6-5 CASSLDRGQPQHF
TRBJ1-3 TRBV15 CATSRDLELSSGNTIYF
TRBJ1-2 TRBV7-9 CASSQWDSNYGYTF
TRBJ1-5 TRBV27 CASSLGLPGVRGNQPQHF
TRBJ2-5 TRBV15 CATSAPSFGGQQETQYF
TRBJ1-4 TRBV19 CASSFPLNGGELFF
TRBJ2-2 TRBV29-1 CSVGTGYTGELFF
TRBJ1-1 TRBV18 CASFAGGNTEAFF
TRBJ2-7 TRBV5-6 CASSLAPQGTYEQYF
TRBJ2-7 TRBV15 CATSRTRDSTYEQYF
TRBJ2-5 TRBV7-8 CASSFGTGDRLYF
TRBJ1-1 TRBV27 CASSLSQGVNTEAFF
TRBJ1-1 TRBV10-3 CATRRAQKAFF
TRBJ2-7 TRBV19 CASSISASSYEQYF
TRBJ1-1 TRBV29-1 CSVNTGSLDLNTEAFF
TRBJ1-3 TRBV6-5 CASSPKDRAGNTIYF
TRBJ2-7 TRBV28 CASSSMGGLPYEQYF
TRBJ2-5 TRBV12-3/TRBV12-4 CASSLSGTQYF
TRBJ2-5 TRBV18 CASSPAGGLRETQYF
TRBJ2-7 TRBV9 CASSAGAGIAYEQYF
TRBJ1-1 TRBV10-2 CASSESQRMNTEAFF
TRBJ2-3 TRBV7-2 CASSALAGGPTDTQYF
TRBJ1-1 TRBV3-1/TRBV3-2 CASSPRKTGRTEAFF
TRBJ2-3 TRBV24-1 CATSDPTAGGSDTQYF
TRBJ1-5 TRBV27 CASRVRGNQPQHF
TRBJ1-5 TRBV4-1 CASSRLRTDSNQPQHF